This note documents a single TCR beta chain sequence. The record originates from a study of blood T cell repertoires in COVID-19. Turning to the study itself: COVID-19 samples from acute and convalescent phases originated in the United States, Italy and Spain. T cells, B-cell-depleted T cells, or PBMCs provided the cDNA or gDNA that served as material.

Original methodology: Cell counts per sample came from amplifying reference gene primers. Using immunoSEQ multiplex PCR, the repertoire was profiled, and TCRdb retains in-frame clones only, with some absent. V, J and clone size are taken as reported in that table, and D and trimming were inferred from the DNA itself. The profile covers 150,000 to 200,000 clones, with about 93% appearing a single time and roughly 4.5% taken by the ten largest. V dropped 6 bases and J dropped 4 bases, with 5 bases sitting between them. Germline loops: CDR1 MNHEY, CDR2 SVGAGI. This CDR3 has 11 residues. Sequenced input: peripheral blood. This receptor was identified in a woman in her fifties or sixties with acute or convalescent COVID-19. V and J are TRBV6-5 and TRBJ2-3; D is unclear. CDR3 amino acids: CASRSSDTQYF. In DNA, the CDR3 is TGTGCCAGCAGGAGCTCAGATACGCAGTATTTT.